This T cell receptor (beta chain) is from a study of blood T cell repertoires in COVID-19. Across the whole study: Samples representing acute and convalescent COVID-19 were sourced from the United States, Italy and Spain. PBMCs, B-cell-depleted T cells, or T cells provided the cDNA or gDNA that made up the material.

V lost 5 bases, J lost 6 bases, and 7 bases stayed unmatched. Germline assignment: CDR1 SGHTA and CDR2 FQGNSA. This CDR3 is built from 15 residues. Authors' analysis steps: For nucleated cells, counts were estimated from reference gene primer amplification. TCRdb's copy holds only in-frame clones and misses some; the assay was immunoSEQ multiplex PCR. V and J calls and clone size are copied from that table; D and trimming were computed from the DNA. The sample consists of some 380,000 clones, nearly 90% of them appearing once. This rearrangement joins TRBV7-2 to TRBJ1-6, with 7 bases fitting TRBD1. The sequence derives from a man aged 18-30 years with active or convalescent COVID-19. The sequenced material came from peripheral blood. Here the CDR3 DNA reads TGTGCCAGCAGCAGATCGACAGGGATTAATTCACCCCTCCACTTT. It encodes CASSRSTGINSPLHF.